The 25 T cell receptor beta chains listed next were all sequenced from one sample in a study of metastatic and nonmetastatic thyroid tumors. There were no patients who had received any treatment before thyroid surgery. TCRdb re-clonotyped the PCR reads via MiXCR. This table has roughly 65,000 clones, around 14% appearing once. Material for sequencing was blood. Receptors originate from a male donor with papillary thyroid cancer or a benign thyroid nodule (not recorded which). Some clones in this sample may be carry-over from other donors' samples.

This clone was observed a few times. Germline and junction disagree at one end, which may indicate a read error. Other DNA sequences in the same sample also yield this CDR3. The rearrangement links TRBV7-9 to TRBJ1-1; D is possibly TRBD1 (5 bases). The germline gives CDR1 SEHNR, CDR2 FQNEAQ (reference sequence). The CDR3 totals 13 residues. CDR3 in DNA: TGTGCCAGCAGGGGAACAGGTTACACTGAAGCTTTCTTC. Encoded protein: CASRGTGYTEAFF.

This chain connects TRBV7-3 to TRBJ2-2; D gene ambiguous. Germline-derived CDR1 and CDR2 are SGHTA and FQGTGA. V was clipped by 3 bases and J by 8 bases, with 7 bases between them. CDR3 length: 12 amino acids. CDR3 sequence (DNA): TGTGCCAGCAGCTTCCGTAAGGGGGAGCTGTTTTTT. Translated: CASSFRKGELFF. The entire variable domain, with the rest obtained from reference TRBV7-3 and TRBJ2-2, is as follows: GAGVSQTPSNKVTEKGKYVELRCDPISGHTALYWYRQSLGQGPEFLIYFQGTGAADDSGLPNDRFFAVRPEGSVSTLKIQRTERGDSAVYLCASSFRKGELFFGEGSRLTVL.

V is TRBV9 and J is TRBJ2-1, with a tentative D call TRBD2 (5 bases). In germline, CDR1 is SGDLS, CDR2 YYNGEE. Trimming left V 0 bases short and J 9 bases short, with 19 bases between. This CDR3 comprises 16 residues. CDR3 DNA: TGTGCCAGCAGCGTAGATCGTGAACTAGGTGTGGTTGAGCAGTTCTTC. The encoded protein is CASSVDRELGVVEQFF. Full variable domain (outside the CDR3, taken from reference TRBV9 and TRBJ2-1): DSGVTQTPKHLITATGQRVTLRCSPRSGDLSVYWYQQSLDQGLQFLIQYYNGEERAKGNILERFSAQQFPDLHSELNLSSLELGDSALYFCASSVDRELGVVEQFFGPGTRLTVL.

At least ten counts were recorded for this clone. This sequence joins TRBV28 and TRBJ1-4; D call uncertain. V lost 6 bases, J lost 14 bases, and 19 bases lay in between. Germline-derived CDR1 and CDR2 are MDHEN and SYDVKM. The CDR3 length is 13 residues. The CDR3 loop is CASRPYGVVELFF. The CDR3 DNA follows: TGTGCCAGCAGACCATACGGGGTAGTAGAGCTGTTTTTT.

In this sample, this clone turned up many times. The chain uses TRBV30 and TRBJ2-3, with D tentatively TRBD1 (7 bases). Deletions cut 1 base from V and 9 bases from J, with 14 bases between. The germline CDR1 and CDR2 sequences are GTSNPN and SVGIG (reference sequence). The CDR3 totals 13 residues. CDR3 in amino acids: CAWSAQGGRTQYF. Written as DNA, the CDR3 is TGTGCCTGGAGTGCGCAGGGGGGTCGAACGCAGTATTTT.

In its sample, this clone was seen many times. The rearrangement uses TRBV7-2 and TRBJ2-5, with unresolved D. There are 12 residues in the CDR3. V was pared by 5 bases and J by 5 bases, with 9 bases between. From germline, CDR1 is SGHTA and CDR2 FQGNSA. CDR3 region: CASSLGLETQYF. As DNA, the CDR3 is TGTGCCAGCAGCCTAGGGCTGGAGACCCAGTACTTC.

A note on this clone: The conserved closing phenylalanine or tryptophan is absent in this CDR3, likely reflecting a read error. The rearrangement joins TRBV2 to TRBJ2-2; unclear D gene. This CDR3 has 11 amino acids. Germline V gives CDR1 SNHLY, CDR2 FYNNEI. CDR3 in DNA: TGTGCCAGCGGCCTCACCGGTGAGCTGTTTCTT. It translates to CASGLTGELFL.

In this sample, this clone turned up many times. Just one base apart from a much larger clone, this may be a read error. The V and J genes are TRBV11-2 and TRBJ2-7; D might be TRBD1 (6 bases). CDR3 length: 15 residues. Germline values: CDR1 SGHAT, CDR2 FQNNGV. The CDR3 DNA sequence: TGTGCCAACAGCTTATCCTGGGACAACTCCTACGAGCAGTACTTC. It codes for CANSLSWDNSYEQYF.

This clone was picked up many times. V gene TRBV6-6 combines with J gene TRBJ2-7; TRBD2 is a possible D gene (6 bases). Trimming left V 2 bases short and J 5 bases short, with 19 bases between. The germline gives CDR1 MNHNY, CDR2 SVGAGI (reference sequence). The CDR3 runs to 16 residues. The CDR3 is CASSYNFPGVRNEQYF. The CDR3 DNA follows: TGTGCCAGCAGTTACAATTTTCCGGGAGTTCGCAACGAGCAGTACTTC.

The sample holds many counts of this clone. The chain employs TRBV6-1 and TRBJ1-2; 8 bases fit TRBD1. Trimming took 5 bases from V and 4 from J; bases not matched to a gene: 9. This CDR3 comprises 15 residues. The germline V gene has CDR1 MNHNS and CDR2 SASEGT. CDR3 DNA: TGTGCCAGCAGTCGGGGTCGACAGGGGTCCTATGGCTACACCTTC. This sequence encodes CASSRGRQGSYGYTF.

At least ten counts were recorded for this clone. The chain is built from TRBV19 and TRBJ2-2, with 7 nucleotides matching TRBD2. Trimming removed 9 bases from V and 6 bases from J; junction bases left unmatched: 19. The length of the CDR3 is 17 residues. CDR1 is LNHDA and CDR2 is SQIVND in the germline V gene (reference sequence). The CDR3, as DNA: TGTGCCAGCGGTTTTTTCGGGGCGGGAGTTAACGCCGGGGAGCTGTTTTTT. Translated: CASGFFGAGVNAGELFF.

This clone was seen ten or more times. V is TRBV6-1 and J is TRBJ2-2; D perhaps matches TRBD2 (5 bases). The CDR3 length is 13 residues. V was shortened by 8 bases and J by 3 bases, with 10 bases between the two germline ends. Germline lookup yields CDR1 MNHNS and CDR2 SASEGT. In nucleotides, the CDR3 is TGTGCCAGCTCTTGGCGGGACACCGGGGAGCTGTTTTTT. It yields the protein CASSWRDTGELFF.

This sequence joins TRBV6-4 and TRBJ1-5; D is unclear. Looked up from germline, CDR1 is MRHNA and CDR2 is SNTAGT. V lost 2 bases, J lost 1 base, and 27 bases lay in between. The CDR3 loop spans 21 amino acids. CDR3: CASSDHCPVHRIQVSNQPQHF. The CDR3 DNA reads TGTGCCAGCAGTGACCATTGTCCCGTTCACCGCATTCAAGTCAGCAATCAGCCCCAGCATTTT.

The chain has TRBV5-5 and TRBJ2-7; D is unclear. CDR3 length: 16 amino acids. CDR1 SGHKS and CDR2 YYEKEE come from the germline V gene (reference sequence). V lost 0 bases to trimming and J lost 3 bases, with 16 bases between them. CDR3 in DNA: TGTGCCAGCAGCTTGGCGGATAGCTGGACCCTCTACGAGCAGTACGTC. Its translation is CASSLADSWTLYEQYV.

In its sample, this clone was seen many times. The chain is built from TRBV20-1 and TRBJ1-2; TRBD1 is a possible D gene (6 bases). The germline V gene encodes CDR1 DFQATT and CDR2 SNEGSKA (reference sequence). The CDR3 has 12 residues. The CDR3 region has the DNA TGCAGCGCTTTCCGAGGGGGAAGTGGCTACACCTTC. It yields the protein CSAFRGGSGYTF.

In the case of this clone: One end of the junction does not line up with germline, which may come from a read error. The same CDR3 also results from other DNA sequences found in this sample. The chain carries TRBV9 and TRBJ2-7; D call uncertain. There are 14 residues in the CDR3. Germline V lookup: CDR1 SGDLS, CDR2 YYNGEE. This chain's CDR3 is CASSVGGGLGEQYF. In DNA, the CDR3 is TGTGCCAGCAGTGTAGGTGGTGGGCTAGGGGAGCAGTACTTC.

The chain joins TRBV6-4 to TRBJ2-1; either TRBD1 or TRBD2 may fit D (7 bases each). V shed 10 bases and J shed 4 bases, with 29 bases lying between them. Germline values: CDR1 MRHNA, CDR2 SNTAGT. The CDR3 consists of 18 residues. The CDR3 region is CAISLTRDVRGGYNEQFF. The CDR3 bases are TGTGCCATCAGCCTCACTCGGGACGTCAGGGGGGGATACAATGAGCAGTTCTTC.

Many counts were recorded for this clone. At the DNA level, this CDR3 is encoded by other sequences in the same sample as well. The chain uses TRBV27 and TRBJ2-1; tentatively, D is TRBD1 or TRBD2 (6 bases each). The CDR3 loop spans 16 amino acids. The V gene's germline CDR1 is MNHEY and CDR2 SMNVEV (reference sequence). V was pared by 2 bases and J by 4 bases, with 15 bases between. The CDR3 nucleotides are TGTGCCAGCAGTTTAGGGGGGCGGGGTGGATACAATGAGCAGTTCTTC. Its protein product is CASSLGGRGGYNEQFF.

There are many counts of this clone. The chain carries TRBV27 and TRBJ2-7; 10 bases line up with TRBD1. CDR1 and CDR2 (germline): MNHEY, SMNVEV (reference sequence). The CDR3 is 14 residues long. V lost 5 bases to trimming and J lost 4 bases; unmatched junction nucleotides: 5. The CDR3 sequence is CASSRQGALYEQYF. The CDR3 bases are TGTGCCAGCAGTCGACAGGGGGCTCTGTACGAGCAGTACTTC.

This clone was found many times. This chain joins TRBV20-1 and TRBJ1-2, with 10 bases fitting TRBD1. With 8 bases clipped from V and 4 bases from J, the junction kept 4 bases outside the gene matches. CDR3 length equals 12 residues. The germline V gene has CDR1 DFQATT and CDR2 SNEGSKA (reference sequence). CDR3 coding DNA: TGCAGTTGTGGACAGGGGGTCTATGGCTACACCTTC. Translated, it gives CSCGQGVYGYTF.

This chain joins TRBV19 and TRBJ2-6; D remains unclear. Trimming took off 4 bases at V and 0 bases at J, with 13 bases between the two ends. The CDR3 contains 17 residues. Germline V gene sequence: CDR1 LNHDA, CDR2 SQIVND (reference sequence). The CDR3 is CASSNSWVSSGANVLTF. The CDR3 nucleotides are TGTGCCAGTAGTAATAGCTGGGTAAGCTCTGGGGCCAACGTCCTGACTTTC.

This clone was detected many times. V gene TRBV27 combines with J gene TRBJ2-3, with D uncertain. Trimming removed 6 bases from V and 6 bases from J, with 7 bases in between. The CDR3 totals 11 residues. Germline lookup yields CDR1 MNHEY and CDR2 SMNVEV (reference sequence). The CDR3 sequence: CASRLGDTQYF. The CDR3 DNA reads TGTGCCAGCAGGCTGGGGGATACGCAGTATTTT.

The table lists this clone with many counts. The V call is TRBV3-1, the J call TRBJ2-3; D unclear. This CDR3 comprises 12 residues. Per germline, CDR1 LGHDT and CDR2 YNNKEL (reference sequence). V lost 2 bases and J 4 bases, leaving 4 bases between the germline ends. The CDR3 region has the DNA TGTGCCAGCAGCCAACTAGCAGATACGCAGTATTTT. This translates into CASSQLADTQYF.

This clone was observed many times. The chain employs TRBV5-1 and TRBJ2-2, with TRBD1 as a possible D gene (5 bases). V dropped 2 bases and J dropped 6 bases, with 14 bases sitting between them. This CDR3 region has 15 residues. The germline CDR1 and CDR2 sequences are SGHRS and YFSETQ. The CDR3 region has the DNA TGCGCCAGCAGCTTAGGCGTAGGGGTCCCCGGGGAGCTGTTTTTT. It yields the protein CASSLGVGVPGELFF.

This clone was observed at least ten times. The chain couples TRBV20-1 to TRBJ2-3; D is uncertain. V was pared by 3 bases and J by 4 bases, with 17 bases between. This CDR3 spans 15 amino acids. The germline V gene encodes CDR1 DFQATT and CDR2 SNEGSKA (reference sequence). CDR3 DNA: TGCAGTGCTAGCCATAGGAGTGGGAACGCAGATACGCAGTATTTT. It translates to CSASHRSGNADTQYF.